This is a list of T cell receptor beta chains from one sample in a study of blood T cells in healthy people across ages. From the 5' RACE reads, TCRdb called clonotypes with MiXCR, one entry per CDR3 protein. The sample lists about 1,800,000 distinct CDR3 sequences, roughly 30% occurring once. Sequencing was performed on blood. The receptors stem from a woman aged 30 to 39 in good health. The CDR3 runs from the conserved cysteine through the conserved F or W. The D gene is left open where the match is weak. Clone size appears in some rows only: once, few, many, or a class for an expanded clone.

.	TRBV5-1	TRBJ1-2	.	CASSLPSDSNHGYTF	TGCGCCAGCAGCTTGCCCTCCGACAGCAATCATGGCTACACCTTC
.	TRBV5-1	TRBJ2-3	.	CASSSYTTDTQYF	TGCGCCAGCAGCTCCTACACTACAGATACGCAGTATTTT
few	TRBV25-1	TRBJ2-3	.	CASSEVSQDTQYF	TGTGCCAGCAGTGAAGTATCACAAGATACGCAGTATTTT
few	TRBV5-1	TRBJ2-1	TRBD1	CSSSLSTGKGQFF	TGCTCCAGCAGCTTGTCGACAGGGAAAGGGCAGTTCTTC
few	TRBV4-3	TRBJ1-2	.	CASSQDRGAPGYTF	TGCGCCAGCAGCCAAGATCGGGGGGCGCCTGGCTACACCTTC
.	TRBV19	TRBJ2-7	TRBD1	CASSYPGQGIYEQYF	TGTGCCAGTAGTTATCCGGGACAGGGGATTTACGAGCAGTACTTC
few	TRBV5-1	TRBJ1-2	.	CASSLEQIYGYTF	TGCGCCAGCAGCTTGGAACAGATCTATGGCTACACCTTC
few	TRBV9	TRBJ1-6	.	CASSGRRAGDYNSPLHF	TGTGCCAGCAGCGGCCGGAGGGCAGGGGATTATAATTCACCCCTCCACTTT
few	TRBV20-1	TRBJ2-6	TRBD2	CSASKGLAANSGANVLTF	TGCAGTGCTTCAAAGGGGCTAGCGGCAAACTCTGGGGCCAACGTCCTGACTTTC
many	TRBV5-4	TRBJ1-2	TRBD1	CASSFPGGDYGYTF	TGTGCCAGCAGCTTCCCAGGGGGCGACTATGGCTACACCTTC
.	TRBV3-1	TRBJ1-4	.	CASSQTRGEKLFF	TGTGCCAGCAGCCAGACCCGGGGTGAAAAACTGTTTTTT
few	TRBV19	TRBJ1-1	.	CASSIVGVGPNTEAFF	TGTGCCAGTAGTATAGTTGGGGTGGGCCCGAACACTGAAGCTTTCTTT
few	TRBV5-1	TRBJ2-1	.	CASIRGLSSNEQFF	TGCGCCAGTATAAGGGGACTCTCCTCGAATGAGCAGTTCTTC
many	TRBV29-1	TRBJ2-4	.	CSVADIGAKNIQYF	TGCAGCGTTGCGGACATTGGGGCCAAAAACATTCAGTACTTC
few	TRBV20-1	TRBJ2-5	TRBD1	CSARRGPETQYF	TGCAGTGCTAGAAGGGGGCCAGAGACCCAGTACTTC
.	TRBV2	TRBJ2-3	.	CASYPDGVSTDTQYF	TGTGCCAGCTATCCCGACGGAGTTAGCACAGATACGCAGTATTTT
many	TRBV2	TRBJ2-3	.	CASSEDVTRVTDTQYF	TGTGCCAGCAGTGAAGATGTTACTAGAGTAACAGATACGCAGTATTTT
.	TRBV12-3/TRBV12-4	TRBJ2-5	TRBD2	CASSYSTRGDQETQYF	TGTGCCAGCAGCTATTCGACGCGGGGGGACCAAGAGACCCAGTACTTC
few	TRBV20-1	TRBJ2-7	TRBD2	CSATLTSGGYEQYF	TGCAGTGCTACCCTGACTAGCGGGGGATACGAGCAGTACTTC
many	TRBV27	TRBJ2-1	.	CASIQWGGPTDNEQFF	TGTGCCAGCATCCAATGGGGGGGCCCTACCGACAATGAGCAGTTCTTC
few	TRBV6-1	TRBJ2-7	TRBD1	CASSDPVPGTAYEQYF	TGTGCCAGCAGTGACCCGGTCCCCGGGACAGCCTACGAGCAGTACTTC
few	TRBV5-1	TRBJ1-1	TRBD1	CASRETQGMVTEAFF	TGCGCCAGCAGAGAAACACAGGGGATGGTCACTGAAGCTTTCTTT
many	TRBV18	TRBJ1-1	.	CASSPGPNTEAFF	TGTGCCAGCAGTCCGGGGCCTAACACTGAAGCTTTCTTT
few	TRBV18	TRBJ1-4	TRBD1	CASSARGSEKLFF	TGTGCCAGCTCAGCCAGGGGGAGCGAAAAACTGTTTTTT
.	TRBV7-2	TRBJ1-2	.	CASSYPAISAGYTF	TGTGCCAGCAGCTACCCAGCCATCAGTGCGGGCTACACCTTC
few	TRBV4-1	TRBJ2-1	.	CASSQDTAGFNEQFF	TGCGCCAGCAGCCAAGATACGGCGGGATTCAATGAGCAGTTCTTC
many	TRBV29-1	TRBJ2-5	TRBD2	CSGTGLVSLTETQYF	TGCAGCGGAACCGGACTAGTGAGTTTAACAGAGACCCAGTACTTC
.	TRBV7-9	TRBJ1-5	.	CASSLVGAANQPQHF	TGTGCCAGCAGCTTAGTGGGGGCCGCCAATCAGCCCCAGCATTTT
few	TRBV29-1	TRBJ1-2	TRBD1	CSGNGQGRHYGYTF	TGCAGCGGGAACGGACAGGGTAGACACTATGGCTACACCTTC
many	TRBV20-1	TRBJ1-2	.	CRPGAYGYTF	TGCAGGCCAGGGGCCTATGGCTACACCTTC
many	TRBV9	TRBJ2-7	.	CASSENPGAGYEQYF	TGTGCCAGCAGCGAGAATCCGGGAGCAGGCTACGAGCAGTACTTC
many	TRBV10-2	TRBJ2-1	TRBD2	CASSDYSSGGALEQFF	TGCGCCAGCAGTGACTATAGCAGCGGGGGGGCCCTGGAGCAGTTCTTC
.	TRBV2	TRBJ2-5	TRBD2	CASSEEGLAGAGETQYF	TGTGCCAGCAGTGAAGAGGGACTAGCGGGGGCCGGGGAGACCCAGTACTTC
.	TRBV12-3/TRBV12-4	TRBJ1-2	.	CASRDGRVTGTGRYGYTF	TGTGCCAGCAGGGACGGCAGGGTTACGGGCACAGGGCGCTATGGCTACACCTTC
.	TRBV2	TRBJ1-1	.	CASSGAIMGTEAFF	TGTGCCAGCAGTGGGGCCATCATGGGGACTGAAGCTTTCTTT
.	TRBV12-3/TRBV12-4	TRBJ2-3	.	CASTRVRADTQYF	TGTGCCAGCACCCGCGTGAGAGCAGATACGCAGTATTTT
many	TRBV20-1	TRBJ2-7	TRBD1	CSATGQGALEQYF	TGCAGTGCTACGGGACAGGGGGCGTTGGAGCAGTACTTC
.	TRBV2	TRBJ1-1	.	CACTVGDTEAFF	TGTGCCTGCACTGTTGGCGACACTGAAGCTTTCTTT
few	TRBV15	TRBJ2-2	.	CATSTSPFRGESAGELFF	TGTGCCACCAGCACTTCCCCCTTTAGGGGGGAGAGTGCCGGGGAGCTGTTTTTT
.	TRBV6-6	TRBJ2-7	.	CASSYRKGHPKDEQYF	TGTGCCAGCAGTTACAGAAAGGGACACCCTAAGGACGAGCAGTACTTC